Listed here are 5 T cell receptor beta chains from one sample, sequenced in a study of T cell responses to AZD1222 COVID-19 vaccine. Assay used: immunoSEQ multiplex PCR; TCRdb lists only in-frame clones, some missing. The sample includes about 160,000 clones, around nine tenths seen only once; the top ten take roughly 5.5%. The source was peripheral blood, collected on day 0 of AZD1222 vaccination. Source of these receptors: an adult in good health.

The chain joins TRBV7-9 to TRBJ2-3; TRBD2 might be the D (6 bases). Germline V gene sequence: CDR1 SEHNR, CDR2 FQNEAQ (reference sequence). Trimming took off 4 bases at V and 3 bases at J, with 14 bases between the two ends. CDR3 length equals 15 residues. The CDR3 DNA follows: TGTGCCAGCAGCTCCCGACTAGAAGTAACAGATACGCAGTATTTT. Translating gives CASSSRLEVTDTQYF.

The chain links TRBV28 to TRBJ1-5, with D possibly being TRBD1 (5 bases). The CDR3 has 15 residues. Per the germline V gene, CDR1 is MDHEN and CDR2 is SYDVKM. V lost 1 base and J 3 bases, leaving 10 bases between the germline ends. The CDR3 DNA sequence: TGTGCCAGCAGTTTATTAGGCAGGGACAATCAGCCCCAGCATTTT. It is translated as CASSLLGRDNQPQHF.

The gene calls are TRBV28 and TRBJ2-1; TRBD2 matches at 7 bases. The J segment lost 3 bases and the V segment lost 0 bases, leaving 14 bases of the junction unmatched. The CDR3 totals 19 residues. Germline CDR1 reads MDHEN; CDR2 reads SYDVKM. The CDR3 nucleotides read TGTGCCAGCAGTTTATGGGACCTAAAAGCGGGATTCCTCTACAATGAGCAGTTCTTC. Protein: CASSLWDLKAGFLYNEQFF.

The chain couples TRBV5-1 to TRBJ1-6; TRBD1 might be the D (5 bases). Germline lookup yields CDR1 SGHRS and CDR2 YFSETQ. The CDR3 length is 14 residues. The V end was cut by 0 bases, the J end by 9 bases, with 10 bases between. The CDR3 bases are TGCGCCAGCAGCTTGGATCAGGGACGTTCACCCCTCCACTTT. This encodes CASSLDQGRSPLHF. Full variable domain (missing parts from reference TRBV5-1 and TRBJ1-6): KAGVTQTPRYLIKTRGQQVTLSCSPISGHRSVSWYQQTPGQGLQFLFEYFSETQRNKGNFPGRFSGRQFSNSRSEMNVSTLELGDSALYLCASSLDQGRSPLHFGNGTRLTVT.

The V gene is TRBV5-1, the J gene TRBJ1-3; D unresolved. Germline loops: CDR1 SGHRS, CDR2 YFSETQ. V lost 3 bases, J lost 0 bases, and 13 bases lay in between. The CDR3 contains 16 residues. CDR3 loop: CASSWAPGSSGNTIYF. The CDR3 nucleotides read TGCGCCAGCAGCTGGGCCCCCGGCAGCTCTGGAAACACCATATATTTT.